These T cell receptor beta chains were read from a single sample in a study of response to subunit inactivated influenza vaccine. A single record per CDR3 protein comes from TCRdb applying MiXCR to the RT-PCR reads. The sample records 610,000 or so distinct CDR3 sequences, 12% to 15% being singletons. Sequencing was performed on PBMCs from blood, taken 11 to 12 days after vaccination. Every receptor here comes from a man in his fifties or sixties who received an inactivated influenza vaccine. Each CDR3 is given with its conserved first and last residue. A D gene is named only where the DNA matches it firmly. Clone size is not always given. Where it is, it says once, few, many or a class for expanded clones.

j_gene	abundance	d_gene	len	v_gene	CDR3nt	CDR3aa
TRBJ1-5	few	-	13	TRBV3-1	TGTGCCAGCAGCCCCATCGGGGTTCAGCCCCAGCATTTT	CASSPIGVQPQHF
TRBJ2-3	few	-	14	TRBV11-2	TGTGCCAGCAGCCCAAGACAGCGCACAGATACGCAGTATTTT	CASSPRQRTDTQYF
TRBJ2-2	many	-	15	TRBV7-8	TGTGCCAGCAGCTTATTACAGATGAACACCGGGGAGCTGTTTTTT	CASSLLQMNTGELFF
TRBJ2-7	-	-	14	TRBV10-3	TGTGCCATCAGTGTCGGGCCCGGAGTATACGAGCAGTACTTC	CAISVGPGVYEQYF
TRBJ2-5	-	-	10	TRBV29-1	TGCAGCGTTGAGGACCCCGGGCAGTACTTC	CSVEDPGQYF
TRBJ1-6	-	-	14	TRBV20-1	TGCAGTGCTAGAGGACCTGGGAGAGATTCACCCCTCCACTTT	CSARGPGRDSPLHF
TRBJ2-6	-	-	14	TRBV2	TGTGCCACCACGAAGGAGGCTGGGGCCAACGTCCTGACTTTC	CATTKEAGANVLTF
TRBJ2-7	-	-	13	TRBV29-1	TGCAGCGTTTTAGGCGGGACTTCCTACGAGCAGTACTTC	CSVLGGTSYEQYF
TRBJ2-1	few	-	15	TRBV5-1	TGCGCCAGCAGCCTCACGGGGTACTCCTACAATGAGCAGTTCTTC	CASSLTGYSYNEQFF
TRBJ2-1	-	-	12	TRBV9	TGTGCCAGCAGCGTAGACGACAATGAGCAGTTCTTC	CASSVDDNEQFF
TRBJ1-1	few	-	14	TRBV28	TGTGCCAGCAGGAAGGACGGTCCTAACACTGAAGCTTTCTTT	CASRKDGPNTEAFF
TRBJ2-1	many	-	16	TRBV28	TGTGCCAGCAGTCCCGCGAGGGCCCATAGAGGGAGTGAGCAGTTCTTC	CASSPARAHRGSEQFF
TRBJ2-7	few	TRBD2	14	TRBV20-1	TGCAGTGCTAACGGACTAGCGGGAATCTACGAGCAGTACTTC	CSANGLAGIYEQYF
TRBJ2-1	-	-	14	TRBV7-8	TGTGCCAGCAGCTCCCTGGGAACAACCAATGAGCAGTTCTTC	CASSSLGTTNEQFF
TRBJ2-7	few	TRBD1	14	TRBV2	TGTGCCAGCAGAGAGGGACAGATCTCCTACGAGCAGTACTTC	CASREGQISYEQYF
TRBJ2-7	few	TRBD2	16	TRBV7-9	TGTGCCAGCAGCTCACGGACTAGCGGGACCAGATACGAGCAGTACTTC	CASSSRTSGTRYEQYF
TRBJ1-5	few	TRBD1	16	TRBV7-7	TGTGCTAGCAGCTTAGCGGACAGGGATGGGGTTCAGCCCCAGCATTTT	CASSLADRDGVQPQHF
TRBJ1-1	many	-	16	TRBV5-1	TGCGCCAGCAGCGAAGACGACAGTATTATGAACACTGAAGCTTTCTTT	CASSEDDSIMNTEAFF
TRBJ1-5	-	-	15	TRBV5-5	TGTGCCAGCAGCTTTTATGGGGACAGCAATCAGCCCCAGCATTTT	CASSFYGDSNQPQHF
TRBJ2-3	-	TRBD2	15	TRBV20-1	TGCAGTGCTGGGATACTAGCGGGGGGTACAGATACGCAGTATTTT	CSAGILAGGTDTQYF
TRBJ2-2	few	-	15	TRBV7-2	TGTGCCAGCAGCTTCCGGCAGGCCTTTCCCGGGGAGCTGTTTTTT	CASSFRQAFPGELFF
TRBJ2-7	few	-	11	TRBV29-1	TGCAGCGTTCGGGTTTACTACGAGCAGTACTTC	CSVRVYYEQYF
TRBJ2-1	-	TRBD2	14	TRBV28	TGTGCCAGCAGTTTCCCCGGGACTAGCAATGAGCAGTTCTTC	CASSFPGTSNEQFF
TRBJ1-1	many	-	13	TRBV5-1	TGCGCCAGCAGTTTTCAGGGTGACACTGAAGCTTTCTTT	CASSFQGDTEAFF
TRBJ1-5	-	TRBD1	15	TRBV6-1	TGTGCCAGCAGACGGACAGGGCCAGATATTCAGCCCCAGCATTTT	CASRRTGPDIQPQHF
TRBJ2-7	many	TRBD2	16	TRBV11-2	TGTGCCAGCAGCTTAGAGGCGACTAGCGGGCCTTACGAGCAGTACTTC	CASSLEATSGPYEQYF
TRBJ1-1	many	-	14	TRBV4-3	TGCGCCAGCAGCGAAGGACAGAGGGGGACTGAAGCTTTCTTT	CASSEGQRGTEAFF
TRBJ2-3	few	TRBD2	15	TRBV5-4	TGTGCCAGCAGCTTCGGCGGGGGGGTAGTAAATACGCAGTATTTT	CASSFGGGVVNTQYF
TRBJ2-5	-	TRBD2	15	TRBV30	TGTGCCTGGAGTGTTGGAGCGGGGGATAAAGAGACCCAGTACTTC	CAWSVGAGDKETQYF
TRBJ1-6	few	-	15	TRBV6-1	TGTGCCAGCAGGCCGACAGGAGTTTATAATTCACCCCTCCACTTT	CASRPTGVYNSPLHF
TRBJ2-1	few	TRBD2	14	TRBV20-1	TGCAGCGGCTCCGGGACTAGCGGGAGAAATGAGCAGTTCTTC	CSGSGTSGRNEQFF
TRBJ2-1	medium-sized	TRBD1	15	TRBV6-5	TGTGCCAGCAGTACTCCCGGGACAGCCCACAATGAGCAGTTCTTC	CASSTPGTAHNEQFF
TRBJ2-1	-	TRBD2	17	TRBV4-3	TGCGCCAGCAGCCAAGAAACCTCGACTAGCCAGTACAATGAGCAGTTCTTC	CASSQETSTSQYNEQFF
TRBJ2-1	-	-	14	TRBV5-1	TGCACCAGCAGCTTGGATGGGAGCTACAATGAGCAGTTCTTC	CTSSLDGSYNEQFF
TRBJ2-1	-	TRBD2	13	TRBV29-1	TGCAGCGTTGAACTGGCGGGAGATAATGAGCAGTTCTTC	CSVELAGDNEQFF
TRBJ2-1	-	-	15	TRBV20-1	TGCAGTGCTCCCACACCCAGCGGAGTTGACAATGAGCAGTTCTTC	CSAPTPSGVDNEQFF
TRBJ1-5	-	-	14	TRBV28	TGTGCCAGCAGACGGACCAATCCAGGTCAGCCCCAGCATTTT	CASRRTNPGQPQHF
TRBJ1-1	few	-	13	TRBV5-1	TGCGCCAGCAGCCCTTTGTCATCCACTGAAGCTTTCTTT	CASSPLSSTEAFF
TRBJ2-3	-	-	14	TRBV30	TGTGCCTGGAGTTTGTACAGCCACACAGATACGCAGTATTTT	CAWSLYSHTDTQYF
TRBJ2-3	-	-	14	TRBV2	TGTGCCAGCTTCCGGCCTTCGGGCACAGATACGCAGTATTTT	CASFRPSGTDTQYF